Presented here are 21 T cell receptor beta chains from one specimen sequenced in a study of blood T cells in healthy people across ages. The authors ran a second PCR of roughly 6 to 12 cycles using a sample-barcoded 5' primer and a J-beta primer mix. A single record per CDR3 protein comes from TCRdb applying MiXCR to the 5' RACE reads. Of about 670,000 distinct CDR3 sequences detected, roughly 41% appear once; the ten largest clones hold 25% to 30%. The source material was blood. The receptor set was obtained from a man at least 80 years old in good health.

In DNA form, the CDR3 reads TGTGCCTGTAGGGCCAGTTGGTACAATGAGCAGTTCTTC. This translates into CACRASWYNEQFF. J is TRBJ2-1 and V is TRBV7-9; D is unclear. The CDR3 spans 13 residues. V lost 11 bases, J lost 4 bases, and 15 bases lay in between. Germline CDR1 SEHNR, CDR2 FQNEAQ (reference sequence).

This clonotype was counted many times. This chain links TRBV11-2 with TRBJ2-1; either TRBD1 or TRBD2 may supply D (5 bases each). Germline CDR1 reads SGHAT; CDR2 reads FQNNGV. Trimming removed 2 bases from V and 8 bases from J, with 19 bases in between. CDR3 length: 16 residues. CDR3 nucleotide sequence: TGTGCCAGCAGCTTAACCGCCGGGGTTCGGGGCGATGAGCAGTTCTTC. It specifies CASSLTAGVRGDEQFF.

The gene calls are TRBV7-2 and TRBJ2-1, with a tentative D call TRBD1 (6 bases). V dropped 5 bases and J dropped 1 base, with 18 bases sitting between them. The CDR3 contains 17 residues. CDR1 SGHTA and CDR2 FQGNSA come from the germline V gene. The DNA for the CDR3 is TGTGCCAGCAGCGGCTACAAGGACAGAAAATCCTACAATGAGCAGTTCTTC. It codes for CASSGYKDRKSYNEQFF.

The chain carries TRBV30 and TRBJ2-1, with a tentative D call TRBD1 (6 bases). The CDR3 consists of 15 residues. Trimming shortened V by 0 bases and J by 1 base, and 10 bases separated the two germline ends. Germline CDR1 GTSNPN, CDR2 SVGIG (reference sequence). CDR3: CAWSVGGASYNEQFF. In DNA form, the CDR3 reads TGTGCCTGGAGTGTAGGGGGTGCGTCCTACAATGAGCAGTTCTTC.

The rearrangement links TRBV3-1 to TRBJ1-1; weak D call: TRBD1 (6 bases). Trimming left V 2 bases short and J 4 bases short, with 11 bases between. The germline V gene encodes CDR1 LGHDT and CDR2 YNNKEL (reference sequence). The CDR3 covers 14 residues. CDR3 region: CASSQPQGTTEAFF. The CDR3 nucleotides are TGTGCCAGCAGCCAACCCCAGGGGACCACTGAAGCTTTCTTT.

The gene calls are TRBV29-1 and TRBJ2-3; D uncertain. CDR3 length equals 14 residues. With 4 bases removed from V and 0 bases from J, the gap between germline ends came to 11 bases. CDR1 and CDR2 from the germline V gene are SQVTM and ANQGSEA. The CDR3 protein is CSVVGGPSTDTQYF. The CDR3 bases are TGCAGCGTTGTGGGCGGTCCTAGCACAGATACGCAGTATTTT.

The chain recombines TRBV27 with TRBJ1-4; no clear D. CDR3 size: 12 residues. Germline V gene sequence: CDR1 MNHEY, CDR2 SMNVEV (reference sequence). V lost 3 bases and J 4 bases, leaving 3 bases between the germline ends. CDR3 DNA: TGTGCCAGCAGTTTCCGTAATGAAAAACTGTTTTTT. Amino acids: CASSFRNEKLFF.

The sample holds many counts of this clonotype. The chain links TRBV29-1 to TRBJ2-5, with D possibly being TRBD1 (5 bases). There are 14 residues in the CDR3. V was shortened by 3 bases and J by 1 base, with 12 bases between the two germline ends. Germline assignment: CDR1 SQVTM and CDR2 ANQGSEA. CDR3 bases: TGCAGCGTTGAGCTGGACACCTTCCAAGAGACCCAGTACTTC. Its translation is CSVELDTFQETQYF.

The chain employs TRBV27 and TRBJ2-1, with unresolved D. The J call is in doubt because the DNA end fits TRBJ2-7 better. The length of the CDR3 is 15 residues. Germline V gives CDR1 MNHEY, CDR2 SMNVEV (reference sequence). This CDR3 is CASSLSYHSYNEQYF. As DNA, the CDR3 is TGTGCCAGCAGTTTATCGTATCACTCCTACAATGAGCAGTACTTC.

This clonotype was picked up a small number of times. The chain has TRBV12-3 or TRBV12-4 and TRBJ2-1; D is ambiguous. The CDR3 covers 15 residues. V lost 3 bases and J 5 bases, leaving 14 bases between the germline ends. The chain's CDR3 is CASSFGVGSHNEQFF. The CDR3 DNA is TGTGCCAGCAGTTTTGGGGTAGGTTCGCACAATGAGCAGTTCTTC.

This clonotype has just a few counts. V usage is TRBV2 and J usage is TRBJ2-5, with 10 nucleotides matching TRBD2. V lost 8 bases and J lost 11; bases outside the gene matches: 14. The CDR3 runs to 14 residues. CDR1 is SNHLY and CDR2 is FYNNEI in the germline V gene. The CDR3 region is CASSRLAGVNEQYF. The CDR3 DNA is TGTGCCAGCTCTCGGCTAGCGGGAGTAAATGAGCAGTACTTC.

The chain combines TRBV20-1 with TRBJ1-3, with a tentative D call TRBD1 (5 bases). The V end lost 5 bases, the J end lost 0 bases, and 11 bases lay between the germline ends. From germline, CDR1 is DFQATT and CDR2 SNEGSKA (reference sequence). The CDR3 has 14 residues. The DNA of the CDR3 is TGCAGTGCTCTATCGACAGTCTCTGGAAACACCATATATTTT. Translated: CSALSTVSGNTIYF.

The V call is TRBV14, the J call TRBJ2-5; D not resolved. V lost 4 bases and J 4 bases, leaving 10 bases between the germline ends. CDR1 and CDR2 (germline): SGHDN, FVKESK. The CDR3 is 13 residues long. The CDR3 region has the DNA TGTGCCAGCAGCCGGGTTGCGACAGAGACCCAGTACTTC. Protein sequence: CASSRVATETQYF.

The chain carries TRBV20-1 and TRBJ2-7; perhaps TRBD1 as D (6 bases). Germline V gene data show CDR1 as DFQATT and CDR2 as SNEGSKA (reference sequence). Trimming stripped 0 bases from V and 7 bases from J, with 19 bases between. The CDR3 runs 15 residues. CDR3 protein: CSAREVTGGTGEQYF. The CDR3 DNA reads as TGCAGTGCTAGAGAGGTGACAGGAGGCACGGGAGAGCAGTACTTC.

The chain couples TRBV30 to TRBJ2-5; a weak D match, TRBD2 (5 bases). The CDR3 has 12 amino acids. V was pared by 0 bases and J by 9 bases, with 11 bases between. Germline V lookup: CDR1 GTSNPN, CDR2 SVGIG (reference sequence). The CDR3 bases are TGTGCCTGGAGTGTCCTGAGGGCAGCCCAGTACTTC. It specifies CAWSVLRAAQYF.

V and J are TRBV5-1 and TRBJ2-3; D may be TRBD2 (6 bases). V was cut by 3 bases and J by 3 bases, with 17 bases left in between. CDR1 is SGHRS and CDR2 is YFSETQ in the germline V gene. The CDR3 is 16 residues long. The CDR3: CASSSDVSRETDTQYF. CDR3 DNA: TGCGCCAGCAGCTCCGACGTCTCCCGGGAGACAGATACGCAGTATTTT.

The chain joins TRBV18 to TRBJ2-1, with TRBD1 as a possible D gene (5 bases). The CDR3 contains 16 residues. Trimming left V 0 bases short and J 10 bases short, with 19 bases between. Germline CDR1 and CDR2: KGHSH and LQKENI. The DNA for the CDR3 is TGTGCCAGCTCACCACCGGGCAGGACATCCAACTACGAGCAGTTCTTC. It codes for CASSPPGRTSNYEQFF.

Comment on this clonotype: Being one base from a much bigger clone, this may be a read error. For the CDR3, the DNA is TGTGCCACCAGCAGAGGTCGTGCGGATACGCAGTATTTT. Translating it yields CATSRGRADTQYF. The chain has TRBV15 and TRBJ2-3; D is unresolved. Trimming took 1 base from V and 6 from J, leaving 8 bases between them. The CDR3 has 13 residues. Per germline, CDR1 LNHNV and CDR2 YYDKDF (reference sequence).

Comments on this clonotype: The junction differs from germline at one of its ends, possibly a read error. CDR3 nucleotide sequence: TGCGCCAGCAGCCAAGAAATTACGGGGATCTCCCACGAGCAGTACTTC. This gives the protein CASSQEITGISHEQYF. The chain links TRBV4-1 to TRBJ2-4; perhaps TRBD2 as D (5 bases). The DNA end lines up better with TRBJ2-7; the J call may be wrong. The CDR3 contains 16 residues. Germline CDR1 is MGHRA and CDR2 is YSYEKL.

As concerns this clonotype: A much larger clone differs from this one at a single base, so this may be a read error. The chain carries TRBV7-9 and TRBJ2-1; 10 bases agree with TRBD2. Germline V gene sequence: CDR1 SEHNR, CDR2 FQNEAQ (reference sequence). This CDR3 contains 15 residues. The CDR3 loop is CVSSQSGRVYNEQFF. The CDR3 DNA reads TGTGTCAGCAGCCAAAGCGGGAGGGTGTACAATGAGCAGTTCTTC.

This chain connects TRBV4-1 to TRBJ2-6; D possibly uses TRBD1 or TRBD2 (5 bases each). Germline values: CDR1 MGHRA, CDR2 YSYEKL. V was trimmed by 0 bases and J by 2 bases, leaving 17 bases between them. The CDR3 has 19 amino acids. CDR3 nucleotides: TGCGCCAGCAGCCAAGATAGGGGCAGAGGGCTACCTGGGGCCAACGTCCTGACTTTC. The encoded protein is CASSQDRGRGLPGANVLTF.